The 15 T cell receptor beta chains reported below all come from one sample, sequenced in a study of T-cell reconstitution after alpha-beta-depleted transplantation in children. The library targeted TCRbeta and was prepared with unique molecular identifiers. MiXCR, applied by TCRdb to the PCR reads, yields one record per CDR3 protein. The sample contains about a million distinct CDR3 sequences, about 29% of which appear only once. This specimen was PBMCs, mostly from graft donor cells, taken 360 days after TCRalphabeta/CD19-depleted stem cell transplant. These receptors were obtained from a boy less than two years old who had a stem cell transplant for SCID, so the T cells may come from the graft donor.

A few counts support this clonotype. This sequence joins TRBV4-3 and TRBJ2-5; D may be TRBD2 (5 bases). Germline V gene data show CDR1 as LGHNA and CDR2 as YSLEER. V gave up 0 bases and J gave up 3 bases, with 11 bases separating them. The CDR3 has 15 amino acids. The CDR3 nucleotides are TGCGCCAGCAGCCAAGATGGGAGAGCGAAAGAGACCCAGTACTTC. This translates into CASSQDGRAKETQYF.

This clonotype has only one observation. The chain couples TRBV12-3 or TRBV12-4 to TRBJ2-7, with TRBD2 identical over 12 bases. The CDR3 spans 21 residues. J gave up 3 bases and V 2 bases, and 20 bases lay outside the gene matches. CDR3 in DNA: TGTGCCAGCAGTTTAAGTGGGTTTCTCGGACTAGCGGGGCGAAGCATCTACGAGCAGTACTTC. The encoded protein is CASSLSGFLGLAGRSIYEQYF.

This clonotype was counted only a few times. This chain joins TRBV6-9 and TRBJ2-2; perhaps D is TRBD1 or TRBD2 (5 bases each). The CDR3 has 18 residues. Germline V gene lookup returns CDR1 MNHGY and CDR2 SVAAGI. Trimming shortened V by 6 bases and J by 4 bases, and 24 bases separated the two germline ends. The CDR3 DNA is TGTGCCAGCAGCCCCCGGGACCCTCTGTGGGGGTCCACCGGGGAGCTGTTTTTT. The encoded protein is CASSPRDPLWGSTGELFF.

This clonotype was counted only a few times. The V call is TRBV7-2, the J call TRBJ2-1; 8 nucleotides match TRBD2. Per the germline V gene, CDR1 is SGHTA and CDR2 is FQGNSA. Unmatched junction bases numbered 15, after V lost 2 bases and J lost 3 bases. The CDR3 has 19 amino acids. The CDR3, as DNA: TGTGCCAGCAGCTTACTGGGGAGTAGCGGGGCGAAGTTCTACAATGAGCAGTTCTTC. Translation: CASSLLGSSGAKFYNEQFF.

This chain uses TRBV6-5 with TRBJ2-1; tentatively, D is TRBD1 (6 bases). Germline loops: CDR1 MNHEY, CDR2 SVGAGI. Trimming took 2 bases from V and 2 from J, leaving 13 bases between them. The CDR3 contains 16 residues. CDR3 sequence: CASSYRTAVTYNEQFF. In DNA, the CDR3 is TGTGCCAGCAGTTACAGGACAGCGGTTACCTACAATGAGCAGTTCTTC.

The V and J genes are TRBV12-3 or TRBV12-4 and TRBJ1-1, with 7 bases lining up with TRBD1. The J segment lost 2 bases and the V segment lost 6 bases, leaving 9 bases of the junction unmatched. The CDR3 is made up of 15 amino acids. The DNA of the CDR3 is TGTGCCAGCAGAACCTGGACAGGACTTAACACTGAAGCTTTCTTT. Its translation is CASRTWTGLNTEAFF.

The chain carries TRBV5-1 and TRBJ2-7; 7 nucleotides match TRBD2. The CDR3 length is 14 residues. The germline gives CDR1 SGHRS, CDR2 YFSETQ. J lost 5 bases, V lost 3 bases, and 8 bases had no gene match. The CDR3 is CASSSFSGENEQYF. The CDR3 coding sequence is TGCGCCAGCAGCTCCTTCAGCGGGGAAAACGAGCAGTACTTC.

V and J are TRBV20-1 and TRBJ1-1, with D uncertain. V lost 2 bases, J lost 1 base, and 11 bases lay in between. The CDR3 spans 14 residues. In germline, CDR1 is DFQATT, CDR2 SNEGSKA (reference sequence). The CDR3 coding sequence is TGCAGTGCTAGATCCTGGACCTCGAACACTGAAGCTTTCTTT. This codes for CSARSWTSNTEAFF.

This clonotype was detected only a few times. The chain uses TRBV12-3 or TRBV12-4 and TRBJ1-2, with D uncertain. Trimming shortened V by 7 bases and J by 4 bases, and 13 bases separated the two germline ends. The CDR3 totals 13 residues. DNA for the CDR3: TGTGCCAGCACCTTTGGCGGATTCTATGGCTACACCTTC. As protein: CASTFGGFYGYTF.

This clonotype was seen once. This sequence joins TRBV5-1 and TRBJ2-5; D possibly matches TRBD1 or TRBD2 (5 bases each). The CDR3 extends over 14 amino acids. Germline lookup yields CDR1 SGHRS and CDR2 YFSETQ. V shed 0 bases and J shed 6 bases, with 12 bases lying between them. For the CDR3, the DNA is TGCGCCAGCAGCTTGGAGGCAGGGAGTAAGACCCAGTACTTC. Amino acid sequence: CASSLEAGSKTQYF.

This rearrangement joins TRBV7-9 to TRBJ1-1; a weak D match, TRBD1 (6 bases). The ends were cut back, 1 base at V and 0 bases at J, with 12 bases in the middle. Per the germline V gene, CDR1 is SEHNR and CDR2 is FQNEAQ (reference sequence). The length of the CDR3 is 16 residues. The CDR3 protein is CASSLGVGQMNTEAFF. CDR3 sequence (DNA): TGTGCCAGCAGCTTAGGGGTCGGACAGATGAACACTGAAGCTTTCTTT.

Many counts were recorded for this clonotype. J is TRBJ2-3 and V is TRBV20-1, with a tentative D call TRBD1 (5 bases). The CDR3 covers 10 residues. Trimming pared 0 bases from V and 11 bases from J, leaving 6 bases between. Per germline, CDR1 DFQATT and CDR2 SNEGSKA (reference sequence). For the CDR3, the DNA is TGCAGTGCTAGAGATAGGGGGCAGTATTTT. Protein: CSARDRGQYF.

This clonotype was observed at least ten times. This rearrangement joins TRBV12-3 or TRBV12-4 to TRBJ2-5; TRBD2 is a possible D gene (6 bases). The CDR3 consists of 13 residues. Between the trimmed V and J ends, which lost 5 bases and 5 bases, there was a span of 12 bases. The CDR3 protein is CASSPRAGETQYF. The DNA of the CDR3 is TGTGCCAGCAGTCCCCGGGCGGGGGAGACCCAGTACTTC.

The CDR3 coding sequence is TGTGCCATCCGAGGGACAGGGGACGACAATGAGCAGTTCTTC. It yields the protein CAIRGTGDDNEQFF. The rearrangement links TRBV12-3 or TRBV12-4 to TRBJ2-1; 10 positions agree with TRBD1. The ends lost 10 bases at V and 5 bases at J; junction bases unmatched: 8. This CDR3 has 14 residues.

The V and J genes are TRBV28 and TRBJ2-7; 7 bases align to TRBD1. V gave up 10 bases and J gave up 2 bases; unmatched junction bases: 11. This CDR3 contains 14 residues. Germline V gene sequence: CDR1 MDHEN, CDR2 SYDVKM. The CDR3 loop reads CANSPRDSAYEQYF. The CDR3 region has the DNA TGTGCCAACAGCCCCCGGGACAGTGCCTACGAGCAGTACTTC.